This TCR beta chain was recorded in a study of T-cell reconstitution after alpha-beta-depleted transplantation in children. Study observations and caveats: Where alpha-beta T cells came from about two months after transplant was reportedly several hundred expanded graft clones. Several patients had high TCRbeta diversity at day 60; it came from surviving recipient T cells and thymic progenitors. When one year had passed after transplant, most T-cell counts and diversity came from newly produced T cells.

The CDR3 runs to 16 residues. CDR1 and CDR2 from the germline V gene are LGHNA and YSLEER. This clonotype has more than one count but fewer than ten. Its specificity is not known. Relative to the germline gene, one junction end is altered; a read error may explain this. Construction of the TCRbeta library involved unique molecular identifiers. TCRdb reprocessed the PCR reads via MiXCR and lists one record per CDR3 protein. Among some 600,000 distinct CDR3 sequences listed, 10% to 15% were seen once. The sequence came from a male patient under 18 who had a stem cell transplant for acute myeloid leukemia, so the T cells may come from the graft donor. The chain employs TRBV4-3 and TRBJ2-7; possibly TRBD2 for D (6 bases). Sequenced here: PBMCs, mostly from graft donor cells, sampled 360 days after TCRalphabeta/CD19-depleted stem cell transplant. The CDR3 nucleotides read TGCGCCAGCAGCCAGGGAACCTGGGACTCCTCCGACGAGCAGTACTTC. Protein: CASSQGTWDSSDEQYF.